This T cell receptor beta chain derives from a study of cytomegalovirus exposure and HLA in healthy donors. PCR involved 60 Vbeta and 13 Jbeta primers. Profiling relied on immunoSEQ multiplex PCR, and the TCRdb table lists in-frame clones only, not all of them. The sample has roughly 90,000 clones. Trimming stripped 0 bases from V and 8 bases from J, with 12 bases between. The CDR3 consists of 14 residues. From germline, CDR1 is SGHKS and CDR2 YYEKEE (reference sequence). The chain uses TRBV5-5 and TRBJ2-1; D unresolved. The clonotype was recovered from a man aged 45-65 years in good health and CMV-seropositive. The sequenced sample was PBMCs. The CDR3 protein is CASSLGWPGDEQFF. CDR3 in DNA: TGTGCCAGCAGCTTGGGGTGGCCCGGAGATGAGCAGTTCTTC.